This T cell receptor beta chain was found in a study of T cells in Graves' hyperthyroidism and ophthalmopathy. The CDR3 consists of 16 residues. CDR1 is SGHTA, CDR2 FQGNSA, per germline. Trimming took 5 bases from V and 4 from J; bases not matched to a gene: 5. The investigators amplified TCR beta CDR3 regions from RNA transcripts. With the HTBI primer set, the TCR CDR3 went through a first round of RT-PCR. MiXCR, applied by TCRdb to the multiplex PCR reads, yields one record per CDR3 protein. This table holds approximately 430,000 distinct CDR3 sequences, more than 15% found once. Stability of Graves' hyperthyroidism was defined as absent ophthalmopathy progression within 18 months. Any patient presenting with uncontrolled infection, other autoimmune disease, pregnancy or lactation was left out. PBMCs were derived from around 10 ml fresh peripheral blood. Many counts were recorded for this clonotype.

V and J are TRBV7-2 and TRBJ2-3; 14 bases are a match to TRBD2. The sample comprised blood. This sequence originates from a woman aged 18-30 years with Graves' hyperthyroidism. CDR3 amino acids: CASSRLAGGNADTQYF. The CDR3 DNA reads as TGTGCCAGCAGCCGACTAGCGGGAGGGAACGCAGATACGCAGTATTTT.